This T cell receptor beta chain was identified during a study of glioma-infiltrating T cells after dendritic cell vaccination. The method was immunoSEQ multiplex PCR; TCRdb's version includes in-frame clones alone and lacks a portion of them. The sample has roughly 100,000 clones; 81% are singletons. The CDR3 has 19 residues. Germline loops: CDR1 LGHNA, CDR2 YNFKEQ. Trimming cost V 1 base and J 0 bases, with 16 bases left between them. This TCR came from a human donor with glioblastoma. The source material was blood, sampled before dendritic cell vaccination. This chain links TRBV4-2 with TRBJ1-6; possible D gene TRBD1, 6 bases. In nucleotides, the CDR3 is TGTGCCAGCAGCCAAGTAAAGGACAGCCACCTCTCCTATAATTCACCCCTCCACTTT. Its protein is CASSQVKDSHLSYNSPLHF.